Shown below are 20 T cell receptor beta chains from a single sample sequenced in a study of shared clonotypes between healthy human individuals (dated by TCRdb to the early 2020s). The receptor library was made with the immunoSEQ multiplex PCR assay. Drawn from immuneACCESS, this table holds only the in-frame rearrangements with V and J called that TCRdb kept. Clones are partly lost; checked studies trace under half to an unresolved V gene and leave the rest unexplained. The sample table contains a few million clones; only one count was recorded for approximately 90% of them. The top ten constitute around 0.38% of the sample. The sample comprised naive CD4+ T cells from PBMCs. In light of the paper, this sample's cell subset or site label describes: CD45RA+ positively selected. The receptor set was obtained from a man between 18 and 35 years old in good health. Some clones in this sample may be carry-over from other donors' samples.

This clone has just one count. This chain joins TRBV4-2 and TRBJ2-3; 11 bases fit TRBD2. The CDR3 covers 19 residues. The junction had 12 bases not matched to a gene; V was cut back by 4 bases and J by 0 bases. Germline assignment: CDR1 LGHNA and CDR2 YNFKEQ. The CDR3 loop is CASSPLSLAGGPSTDTQYF. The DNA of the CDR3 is TGTGCCAGCAGCCCCCTCTCGTTAGCGGGAGGGCCTAGCACAGATACGCAGTATTTT.

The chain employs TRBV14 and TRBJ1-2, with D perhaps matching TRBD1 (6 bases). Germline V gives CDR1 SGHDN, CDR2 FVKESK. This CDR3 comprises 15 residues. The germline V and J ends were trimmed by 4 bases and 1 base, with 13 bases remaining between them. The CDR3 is CASSPLGQLNYGYTF. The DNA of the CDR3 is TGTGCCAGCAGCCCCCTTGGACAGCTTAACTATGGCTACACCTTC.

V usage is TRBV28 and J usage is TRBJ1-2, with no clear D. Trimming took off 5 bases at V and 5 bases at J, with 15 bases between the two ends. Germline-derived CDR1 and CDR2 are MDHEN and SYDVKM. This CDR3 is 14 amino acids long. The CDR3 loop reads CASSIPGNAYGYTF. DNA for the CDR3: TGTGCCAGCAGTATCCCCGGGAACGCTTATGGCTACACCTTC.

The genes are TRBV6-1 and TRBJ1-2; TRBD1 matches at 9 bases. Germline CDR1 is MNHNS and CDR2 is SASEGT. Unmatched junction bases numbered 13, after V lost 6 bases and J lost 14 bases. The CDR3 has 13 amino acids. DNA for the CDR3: TGTGCCAGCAGGTTGGGGGGGACAGGGACTGTGACCTTC. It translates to CASRLGGTGTVTF.

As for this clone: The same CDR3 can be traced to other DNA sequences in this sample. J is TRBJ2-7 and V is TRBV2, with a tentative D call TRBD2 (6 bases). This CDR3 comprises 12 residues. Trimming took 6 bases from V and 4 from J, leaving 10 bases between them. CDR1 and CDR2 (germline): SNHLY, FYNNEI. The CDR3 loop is CASRRGGYEQYF. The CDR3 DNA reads TGTGCCAGCAGGCGGGGAGGTTACGAGCAGTACTTC. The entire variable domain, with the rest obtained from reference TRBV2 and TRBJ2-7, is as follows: EPEVTQTPSHQVTQMGQEVILRCVPISNHLYFYWYRQILGQKVEFLVSFYNNEISEKSEIFDDQFSVERPDGSNFTLKIRSTKLEDSAMYFCASRRGGYEQYFGPGTRLTVT.

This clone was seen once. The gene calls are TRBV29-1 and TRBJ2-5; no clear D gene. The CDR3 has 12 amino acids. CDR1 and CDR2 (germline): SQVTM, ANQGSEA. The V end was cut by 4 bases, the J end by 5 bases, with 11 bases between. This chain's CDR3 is CSVGPAEETQYF. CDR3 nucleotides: TGCAGCGTTGGACCGGCGGAGGAGACCCAGTACTTC.

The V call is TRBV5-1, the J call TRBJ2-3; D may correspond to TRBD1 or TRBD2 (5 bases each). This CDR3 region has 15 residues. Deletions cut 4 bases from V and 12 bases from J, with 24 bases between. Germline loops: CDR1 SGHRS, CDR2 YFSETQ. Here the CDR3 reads CASSPTPPLTGPQYF. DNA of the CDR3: TGCGCCAGCAGCCCCACCCCGCCCCTCACGGGACCCCAGTATTTT.

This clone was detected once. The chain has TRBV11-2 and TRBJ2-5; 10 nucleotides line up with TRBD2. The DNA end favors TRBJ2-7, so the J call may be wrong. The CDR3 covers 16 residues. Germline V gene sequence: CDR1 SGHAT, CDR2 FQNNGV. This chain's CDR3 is CASSLVRTSGNYEQYF. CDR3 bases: TGTGCCAGCAGCTTAGTCAGGACTAGCGGCAACTACGAGCAGTACTTC.

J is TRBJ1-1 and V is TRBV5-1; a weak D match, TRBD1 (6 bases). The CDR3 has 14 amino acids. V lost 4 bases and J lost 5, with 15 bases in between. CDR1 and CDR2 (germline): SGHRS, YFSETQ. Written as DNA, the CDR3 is TGCGCCAGCAGCGCGGGTGGGGGCGAGACTGAAGCTTTCTTT. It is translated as CASSAGGGETEAFF.

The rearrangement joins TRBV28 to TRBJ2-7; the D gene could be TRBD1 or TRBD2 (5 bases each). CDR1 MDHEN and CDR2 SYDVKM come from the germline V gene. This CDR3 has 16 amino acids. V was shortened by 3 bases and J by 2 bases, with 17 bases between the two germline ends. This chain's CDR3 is CASSFSTLRDAYEQYF. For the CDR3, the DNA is TGTGCCAGCAGTTTTTCGACCCTCAGGGACGCCTACGAGCAGTACTTC.

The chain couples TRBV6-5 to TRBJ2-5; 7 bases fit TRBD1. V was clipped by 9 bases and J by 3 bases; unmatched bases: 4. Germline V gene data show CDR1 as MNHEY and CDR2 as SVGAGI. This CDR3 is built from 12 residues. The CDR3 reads CASTGTEETQYF. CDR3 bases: TGTGCCAGTACCGGGACAGAAGAGACCCAGTACTTC.

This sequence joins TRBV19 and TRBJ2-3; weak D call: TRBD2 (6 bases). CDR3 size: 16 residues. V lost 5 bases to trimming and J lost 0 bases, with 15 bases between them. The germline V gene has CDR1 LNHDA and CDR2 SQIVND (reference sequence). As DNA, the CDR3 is TGTGCCAGTAGTGGAATCCTAGCGCGGAGCACAGATACGCAGTATTTT. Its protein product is CASSGILARSTDTQYF.

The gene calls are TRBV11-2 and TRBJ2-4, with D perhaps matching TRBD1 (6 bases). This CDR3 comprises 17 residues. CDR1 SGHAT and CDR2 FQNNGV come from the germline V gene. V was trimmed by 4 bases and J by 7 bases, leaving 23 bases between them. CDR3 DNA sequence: TGTGCCAGCAGCTCACGGACCCAGGGGTTTTTGGGGAACATTCAGTACTTC. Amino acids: CASSSRTQGFLGNIQYF.

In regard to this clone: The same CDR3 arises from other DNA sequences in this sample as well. DNA for the CDR3: TGCGCCAGCAGTGAAGGAGGGTCCTACAATGAGCAGTTCTTC. The encoded protein is CASSEGGSYNEQFF. The chain employs TRBV10-1 and TRBJ2-1, with D perhaps TRBD2 (6 bases). V lost 3 bases to trimming and J lost 1 base, with 7 bases between them. Germline loops: CDR1 WNHNN, CDR2 SYGVQD (reference sequence). CDR3 length: 14 residues.

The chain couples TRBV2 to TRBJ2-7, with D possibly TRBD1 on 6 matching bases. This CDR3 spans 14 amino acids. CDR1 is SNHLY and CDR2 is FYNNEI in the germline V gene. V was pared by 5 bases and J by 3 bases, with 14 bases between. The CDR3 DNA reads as TGTGCCAGCAGTCTACTTCAGGGGTTCTACGAGCAGTACTTC. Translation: CASSLLQGFYEQYF.

This CDR3 reads CASSTAGTSPGEQYF. CDR3 sequence (DNA): TGTGCCAGCAGCACCGCCGGGACATCCCCAGGGGAGCAGTACTTC. The genes are TRBV6-1 and TRBJ2-7; TRBD1 is a possible D gene (6 bases). Per the germline V gene, CDR1 is MNHNS and CDR2 is SASEGT. V was cut by 6 bases and J by 7 bases, with 22 bases left in between. CDR3 length: 15 amino acids.

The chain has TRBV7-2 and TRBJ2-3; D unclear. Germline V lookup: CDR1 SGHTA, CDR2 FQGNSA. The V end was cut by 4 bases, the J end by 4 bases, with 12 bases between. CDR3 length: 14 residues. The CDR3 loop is CASSSPWGADTQYF. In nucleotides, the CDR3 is TGTGCCAGCAGCTCCCCTTGGGGTGCAGATACGCAGTATTTT. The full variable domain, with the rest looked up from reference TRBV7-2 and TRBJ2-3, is GAGVSQSPSNKVTEKGKDVELRCDPISGHTALYWYRQSLGQGLEFLIYFQGNSAPDKSGLPSDRFSAERTGGSVSTLTIQRTQQEDSAVYLCASSSPWGADTQYFGPGTRLTVL.

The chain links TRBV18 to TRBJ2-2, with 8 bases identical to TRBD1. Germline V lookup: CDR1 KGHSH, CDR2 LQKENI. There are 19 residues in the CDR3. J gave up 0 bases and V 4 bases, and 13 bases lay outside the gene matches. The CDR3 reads CASSHRDRSTFANTGELFF. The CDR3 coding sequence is TGTGCCAGCTCACACCGGGACAGGAGCACGTTCGCGAACACCGGGGAGCTGTTTTTT.

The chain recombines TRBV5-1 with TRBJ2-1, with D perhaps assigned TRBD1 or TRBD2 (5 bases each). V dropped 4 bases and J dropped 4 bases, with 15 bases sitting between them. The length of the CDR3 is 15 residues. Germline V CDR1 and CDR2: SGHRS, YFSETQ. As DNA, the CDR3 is TGCGCCAGCAGCCTCACCGGGACCCCTTACAATGAGCAGTTCTTC. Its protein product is CASSLTGTPYNEQFF.

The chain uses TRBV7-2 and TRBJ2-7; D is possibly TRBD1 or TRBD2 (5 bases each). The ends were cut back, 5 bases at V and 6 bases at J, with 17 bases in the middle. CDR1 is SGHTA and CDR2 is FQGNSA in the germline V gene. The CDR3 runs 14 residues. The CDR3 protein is CASSPGREAAEQYF. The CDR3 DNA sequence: TGTGCCAGCAGCCCCGGCAGGGAAGCGGCCGAGCAGTACTTC.